This passage covers 31 T cell receptor beta chains from one sample sequenced in a study of cytomegalovirus exposure and HLA in healthy donors. PCR amplification relied on 60 Vbeta primers (plus 13 Jbeta primers). Only in-frame clones appear in the TCRdb table, and some are missing; sequencing was by immunoSEQ multiplex PCR. The sample lists 100,000 to 140,000 clones, 73% occurring once. Sequenced input: PBMCs. Source of these receptors: a man between 25 and 39 years old in good health and CMV-seronegative.

V and J are TRBV7-6 and TRBJ2-5; 9 bases are shared with TRBD2. CDR3 length: 17 amino acids. CDR1 is SGHVS and CDR2 is FNYEAQ in the germline V gene. V trimming: 1 base; J trimming: 5 bases; junction bases outside the gene matches: 11. CDR3 sequence reads: CASSLGRLAGTGETQYF. DNA of the CDR3: TGTGCCAGCAGCTTAGGTCGTCTAGCGGGAACGGGGGAGACCCAGTACTTC.

The chain joins TRBV29-1 to TRBJ1-2; no definite D call. V shed 6 bases and J shed 4 bases, with 15 bases lying between them. The CDR3 consists of 13 residues. Germline V CDR1 and CDR2: SQVTM, ANQGSEA. This chain's CDR3 is CSVWIGGLYGYTF. The CDR3 DNA reads TGCAGCGTCTGGATAGGAGGTCTCTATGGCTACACCTTC.

The gene calls are TRBV7-8 and TRBJ1-5, with 7 bases that match TRBD1. The CDR3 spans 14 residues. The germline V gene has CDR1 SGHVS and CDR2 FQNEAQ. The junction had 5 bases not matched to a gene; V was cut back by 7 bases and J by 2 bases. CDR3 sequence reads: CASTSDRGNQPQHF. CDR3 nucleotide sequence: TGTGCCAGCACCTCTGACAGGGGCAATCAGCCCCAGCATTTT.

Points on this clone: One end of the junction varies from germline; a read error may be responsible. Other DNA variants within this sample encode the same CDR3. V and J are TRBV7-9 and TRBJ2-4; 7 bases line up with TRBD1. Germline values: CDR1 SEHNR, CDR2 FQNEAQ (reference sequence). The CDR3 spans 16 residues. The CDR3 reads CASSTSTGLVGNIQYF. The CDR3 DNA reads as TGCGCCAGCAGCACCTCGACAGGGCTGGTGGGAAACATTCAGTACTTC.

V usage is TRBV7-2 and J usage is TRBJ1-5; D ambiguous. Per germline, CDR1 SGHTA and CDR2 FQGNSA. With 5 bases removed from V and 1 base from J, the gap between germline ends came to 9 bases. The CDR3 consists of 14 residues. CDR3 in amino acids: CASSRAGSNQPQHF. CDR3 DNA sequence: TGTGCCAGCAGCCGTGCGGGGAGCAATCAGCCCCAGCATTTT. Full variable domain (outside the CDR3, taken from reference TRBV7-2 and TRBJ1-5): GAGVSQSPSNKVTEKGKDVELRCDPISGHTALYWYRQSLGQGLEFLIYFQGNSAPDKSGLPSDRFSAERTGGSVSTLTIQRTQQEDSAVYLCASSRAGSNQPQHFGDGTRLSIL.

The chain carries TRBV7-3 and TRBJ2-1, with 8 positions matching TRBD1. The V gene's germline CDR1 is SGHTA and CDR2 FQGTGA. This CDR3 contains 15 residues. V was clipped by 4 bases and J by 3 bases; unmatched bases: 5. CDR3: CASSSDRGGYNEQFF. In nucleotides, the CDR3 is TGTGCCAGCAGCTCTGACAGGGGAGGCTACAATGAGCAGTTCTTC. Full variable domain (remainder filled in from reference TRBV7-3 and TRBJ2-1): GAGVSQTPSNKVTEKGKYVELRCDPISGHTALYWYRQSLGQGPEFLIYFQGTGAADDSGLPNDRFFAVRPEGSVSTLKIQRTERGDSAVYLCASSSDRGGYNEQFFGPGTRLTVL.

The rearrangement links TRBV18 to TRBJ1-4; TRBD1 aligns across 9 bases. The CDR3 is 17 amino acids. With V trimmed by 3 bases and J by 8 bases, 13 bases remained unmatched. The germline V gene encodes CDR1 KGHSH and CDR2 LQKENI. The CDR3: CASSPFGPGQGREKLFF. The CDR3 nucleotides read TGTGCCAGCTCACCTTTTGGGCCGGGACAGGGTCGGGAAAAACTGTTTTTT.

The chain couples TRBV5-1 to TRBJ2-3; 12 nucleotides match TRBD2. V shed 3 bases, J shed 6 bases, and the junction held 5 bases outside the gene matches. Germline V gene lookup returns CDR1 SGHRS and CDR2 YFSETQ. CDR3 length: 15 residues. This chain's CDR3 is CASSSSGRDTDTQYF. CDR3 DNA sequence: TGCGCCAGCAGCTCTAGCGGGAGGGACACCGATACGCAGTATTTT. Combining the CDR3 with reference TRBV5-1 and TRBJ2-3 gives the whole variable domain KAGVTQTPRYLIKTRGQQVTLSCSPISGHRSVSWYQQTPGQGLQFLFEYFSETQRNKGNFPGRFSGRQFSNSRSEMNVSTLELGDSALYLCASSSSGRDTDTQYFGPGTRLTVL.

The chain has TRBV6-6 and TRBJ1-3; D is perhaps TRBD1 (5 bases). CDR1 MNHNY and CDR2 SVGAGI come from the germline V gene (reference sequence). The V gene lost 5 bases and the J gene lost 4 bases, with 12 bases spanning the gap. The CDR3 is 14 amino acids. The CDR3 region has the DNA TGTGCCAGCAGTGATCAGGGTTCCGGAAACACCATATATTTT. This sequence encodes CASSDQGSGNTIYF.

This clone occurred a few times. The chain has TRBV19 and TRBJ1-5; D is unclear. Trimming removed 3 bases at V and 3 bases at J, with 6 bases between. The CDR3 length is 13 residues. Germline values: CDR1 LNHDA, CDR2 SQIVND (reference sequence). The CDR3 here is CASSIRPNQPQHF. The CDR3 region has the DNA TGTGCCAGTAGTATCAGGCCCAATCAGCCCCAGCATTTT.

With respect to this clone: Compared with germline, one end of the junction differs, possibly owing to a read error. Other DNA sequences from this sample encode an identical CDR3 as well. V usage is TRBV30 and J usage is TRBJ1-2, with D possibly matching TRBD1 (6 bases). This CDR3 contains 14 residues. Germline V lookup: CDR1 GTSNPN, CDR2 SVGIG (reference sequence). CDR3 sequence: CAWSVRTAGSGYTF. The CDR3 DNA is TGTGCCTGGAGTGTACGGACAGCCGGCTCGGGCTACACCTTT.

This clone has just a few counts. The chain recombines TRBV5-1 with TRBJ2-5; 8 bases fit TRBD1. Germline CDR1 reads SGHRS; CDR2 reads YFSETQ. V lost 4 bases to trimming and J lost 2 bases; unmatched junction nucleotides: 4. The CDR3 is made up of 14 amino acids. CDR3 sequence (DNA): TGCGCCAGCAGCAGCCGGGACAGGCAAGAGACCCAGTACTTC. Translating it yields CASSSRDRQETQYF. The full variable domain, its missing parts supplied by reference TRBV5-1 and TRBJ2-5, is KAGVTQTPRYLIKTRGQQVTLSCSPISGHRSVSWYQQTPGQGLQFLFEYFSETQRNKGNFPGRFSGRQFSNSRSEMNVSTLELGDSALYLCASSSRDRQETQYFGPGTRLLVL.

The chain couples TRBV6-1 to TRBJ2-3, with 11 bases identical to TRBD2. Per the germline V gene, CDR1 is MNHNS and CDR2 is SASEGT. The CDR3 is 18 amino acids. The J segment lost 0 bases and the V segment lost 2 bases, leaving 7 bases of the junction unmatched. This CDR3 reads CASSERERTSGSTDTQYF. The CDR3 DNA follows: TGTGCCAGCAGTGAACGTGAGAGGACTAGCGGGAGCACAGATACGCAGTATTTT.

In this sample, this clone turned up a few times. V gene TRBV29-1 combines with J gene TRBJ2-3; 9 nucleotides match TRBD2. The length of the CDR3 is 16 residues. Germline V gene data show CDR1 as SQVTM and CDR2 as ANQGSEA. J lost 0 bases, V lost 4 bases, and 8 bases had no gene match. CDR3 region: CSVAGLAGPSTDTQYF. The CDR3 bases are TGCAGCGTTGCCGGGCTAGCGGGGCCCAGCACAGATACGCAGTATTTT.

V is TRBV4-1 and J is TRBJ2-7, with 11 bases aligning to TRBD2. Per the germline V gene, CDR1 is MGHRA and CDR2 is YSYEKL. The V segment lost 1 base and the J segment 2 bases; nucleotides outside the gene matches: 4. This CDR3 is 16 amino acids long. The CDR3 region is CASSQASSGGTYEQYF. The DNA for the CDR3 is TGCGCCAGCAGCCAAGCTTCTAGCGGGGGGACCTACGAGCAGTACTTC.

The V gene is TRBV19, the J gene TRBJ2-4, with 12 nucleotides matching TRBD2. The J segment lost 6 bases and the V segment lost 7 bases, leaving 19 bases of the junction unmatched. CDR3 length equals 19 residues. Germline CDR1 LNHDA, CDR2 SQIVND (reference sequence). This CDR3 reads CASIPLSLAGGPSVNIQYF. CDR3 DNA sequence: TGTGCCAGTATCCCTTTATCCCTAGCGGGAGGGCCTTCAGTAAACATTCAGTACTTC.

The chain carries TRBV19 and TRBJ2-5, with 7 bases lining up with TRBD2. The CDR3 is made up of 15 amino acids. CDR1 and CDR2 (germline): LNHDA, SQIVND (reference sequence). The ends lost 7 bases at V and 0 bases at J; junction bases unmatched: 8. The CDR3, as DNA: TGTGCCAGTACCCCCCACGGGGGGAACCAAGAGACCCAGTACTTC. Its translation is CASTPHGGNQETQYF.

This clone has only a few counts. The V call is TRBV5-1, the J call TRBJ2-7; 7 nucleotides agree with TRBD1. This CDR3 region has 16 residues. V dropped 4 bases and J dropped 5; count of bases not matched to a gene: 15. Germline V lookup: CDR1 SGHRS, CDR2 YFSETQ. The CDR3 sequence: CASSLDGRGSVDEQYF. The DNA of the CDR3 is TGCGCCAGCAGCCTGGATGGCAGGGGGAGTGTCGACGAGCAGTACTTC.

The V call is TRBV29-1, the J call TRBJ2-1; TRBD2 aligns across 8 bases. This CDR3 region has 17 residues. Germline V gene sequence: CDR1 SQVTM, CDR2 ANQGSEA. Trimming removed 4 bases from V and 1 base from J; junction bases left unmatched: 12. The CDR3 nucleotides read TGCAGCGTTGTCCCCCTTCTTACTAGCGGTTCCTACAATGAGCAGTTCTTC. It is translated as CSVVPLLTSGSYNEQFF.

V gene TRBV19 combines with J gene TRBJ1-1; no firm D call. The germline V gene encodes CDR1 LNHDA and CDR2 SQIVND (reference sequence). This CDR3 is built from 13 residues. The V end was cut by 3 bases, the J end by 3 bases, with 8 bases between. CDR3 amino acids: CASSMGKYTEAFF. The CDR3 DNA follows: TGTGCCAGTAGTATGGGCAAGTACACTGAAGCTTTCTTT.

The CDR3 region is CASSLAGNYQPQHF. Written as DNA, the CDR3 is TGTGCCAGCAGCCTCGCAGGGAACTATCAGCCCCAGCATTTT. The V gene is TRBV5-6, the J gene TRBJ1-5; D may be TRBD1 (5 bases). In germline, CDR1 is SGHDT, CDR2 YYEEEE. V dropped 4 bases and J dropped 5 bases, with 13 bases sitting between them. This CDR3 is built from 14 residues.

The CDR3 reads CASSFGGTANYGYTF. The CDR3 nucleotides read TGTGCCAGCAGCTTTGGGGGGACAGCGAACTATGGCTACACCTTC. V usage is TRBV5-6 and J usage is TRBJ1-2; TRBD1 matches 7 bases. Germline V lookup: CDR1 SGHDT, CDR2 YYEEEE. After removal of 2 bases from V and 2 bases from J, the junction contained 6 bases not matched to a gene. The CDR3 is made up of 15 amino acids.

This clone has just a few counts. The chain carries TRBV28 and TRBJ2-7; D possibly corresponds to TRBD1 (6 bases). The ends were cut back, 8 bases at V and 3 bases at J, with 23 bases in the middle. Germline V gives CDR1 MDHEN, CDR2 SYDVKM. CDR3 size: 16 residues. The DNA for the CDR3 is TGTGCCAGCCCCCACCCGGGACACGAGGCTGGCTACGAGCAGTACTTC. It yields the protein CASPHPGHEAGYEQYF.

This chain joins TRBV5-1 and TRBJ2-1; 8 nucleotides align to TRBD1. The CDR3 contains 16 residues. After removal of 2 bases from V and 2 bases from J, the junction contained 6 bases not matched to a gene. The V gene's germline CDR1 is SGHRS and CDR2 YFSETQ. The CDR3 reads CASSFSGGAAYNEQFF. CDR3 sequence (DNA): TGCGCCAGCAGCTTCTCAGGGGGCGCGGCCTACAATGAGCAGTTCTTC. The entire variable domain, with the rest obtained from reference TRBV5-1 and TRBJ2-1, is as follows: KAGVTQTPRYLIKTRGQQVTLSCSPISGHRSVSWYQQTPGQGLQFLFEYFSETQRNKGNFPGRFSGRQFSNSRSEMNVSTLELGDSALYLCASSFSGGAAYNEQFFGPGTRLTVL.

The chain recombines TRBV4-2 with TRBJ2-7, with a tentative D call TRBD1 (7 bases). Germline V CDR1 and CDR2: LGHNA, YNFKEQ. This CDR3 has 15 residues. V gave up 0 bases and J gave up 5 bases, with 14 bases separating them. This chain's CDR3 is CASSQDPRGENEQYF. The DNA for the CDR3 is TGTGCCAGCAGCCAAGACCCCAGGGGGGAGAACGAGCAGTACTTC.

This clone occurred once. The chain uses TRBV27 and TRBJ2-7, with 11 bases matching TRBD1. Trimming removed 7 bases from V and 3 bases from J; junction bases left unmatched: 11. The CDR3 contains 16 residues. Looked up from germline, CDR1 is MNHEY and CDR2 is SMNVEV (reference sequence). CDR3 sequence reads: CASIRRAGTGGYEQYF. CDR3 in DNA: TGTGCCAGCATTCGCCGGGCCGGGACAGGGGGCTACGAGCAGTACTTC.

This chain connects TRBV18 to TRBJ1-6, with 12 bases aligning to TRBD1. The CDR3 runs to 18 residues. Germline V gene lookup returns CDR1 KGHSH and CDR2 LQKENI. J gave up 8 bases and V 3 bases, and 11 bases lay outside the gene matches. The CDR3 loop is CASSPRGQGAGSDSPLHF. CDR3 bases: TGTGCCAGCTCACCGCGGGGACAGGGGGCTGGTAGTGATTCACCCCTCCACTTT.

This rearrangement joins TRBV7-9 to TRBJ2-7, with D possibly matching TRBD1 (5 bases). V was cut by 3 bases and J by 2 bases, with 8 bases left in between. The length of the CDR3 is 13 residues. CDR1 and CDR2 (germline): SEHNR, FQNEAQ (reference sequence). The CDR3 nucleotides are TGTGCCAGCAGCTTCCAGGGTGCCTACGAGCAGTACTTC. It encodes CASSFQGAYEQYF.

The rearrangement uses TRBV28 and TRBJ2-5; 11 bases fit TRBD2. The CDR3 runs to 16 residues. J gave up 9 bases and V 3 bases, and 12 bases lay outside the gene matches. Germline CDR1 reads MDHEN; CDR2 reads SYDVKM. The CDR3 loop reads CASSFGLAGGGGAQYF. The CDR3, as DNA: TGTGCCAGCAGTTTCGGCCTAGCGGGAGGAGGGGGTGCCCAGTACTTC.

The gene calls are TRBV29-1 and TRBJ1-1, with 7 nucleotides matching TRBD1. Germline V CDR1 and CDR2: SQVTM, ANQGSEA. CDR3 size: 14 residues. With 5 bases clipped from V and 1 base from J, the junction kept 7 bases outside the gene matches. The CDR3 DNA reads as TGCAGCGTTCCCACAGGGGTAGAGAACACTGAAGCTTTCTTT. This sequence encodes CSVPTGVENTEAFF.

The genes are TRBV6-6 and TRBJ2-2; 10 bases are shared with TRBD1. The trim removed 7 bases at V and 6 bases at J, leaving 8 bases unmatched. Germline CDR1 and CDR2: MNHNY and SVGAGI (reference sequence). The CDR3 is made up of 15 amino acids. The CDR3 reads CASTIRGTGAGELFF. The CDR3 region has the DNA TGTGCCAGCACTATAAGGGGGACAGGGGCCGGGGAGCTGTTTTTT.